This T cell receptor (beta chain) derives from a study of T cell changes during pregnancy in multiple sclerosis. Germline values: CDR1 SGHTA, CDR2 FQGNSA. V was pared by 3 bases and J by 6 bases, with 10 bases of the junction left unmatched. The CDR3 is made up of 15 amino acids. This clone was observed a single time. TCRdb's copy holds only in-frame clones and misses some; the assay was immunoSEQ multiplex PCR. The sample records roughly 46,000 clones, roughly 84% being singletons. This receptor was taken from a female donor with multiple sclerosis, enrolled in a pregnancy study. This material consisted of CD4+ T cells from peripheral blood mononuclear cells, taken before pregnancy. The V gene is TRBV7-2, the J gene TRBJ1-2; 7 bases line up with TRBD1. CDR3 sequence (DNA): TGTGCCAGCAGCTTCGTAGGGGGCGCCGCCGATGGCTACACCTTC. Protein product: CASSFVGGAADGYTF.